The 27 T cell receptor beta chains below come from one sample, sequenced in a study of blood T cells in healthy people across ages. Combining a sample-barcoded 5' primer with a J-beta primer mix, a second PCR ran for roughly 6 to 11 cycles. TCRdb used MiXCR to reprocess the 5' RACE reads, holding one entry per CDR3 protein. The sample contains hundreds of thousands of distinct CDR3 sequences, about half of which appear only once. Input material: blood. The receptor set was obtained from a woman aged 55 to 70 in good health.

The V and J genes are TRBV21-1 and TRBJ2-5; the table's D call, TRBD2, was not checked against the DNA. TRBV21-1 is a pseudogene locus. The CDR3 is made up of 17 amino acids. CDR3 region: CASSKGGRNLNYNEQYF. CDR3 in DNA: TGTGCCAGCAGCAAAGGCGGGCGGAACCTCAATTACAATGAGCAGTACTTC.

The chain couples TRBV6-2 or TRBV6-3 to TRBJ1-5; TRBD1 might be the D (5 bases). The CDR3 is 14 residues long. V lost 2 bases to trimming and J lost 7 bases, with 12 bases between them. CDR1 MNHEY and CDR2 SVGEGT come from the germline V gene. The CDR3 DNA reads TGTGCCAGCAGTTACGGGCAGGGCGGGCAGCCCCAGCATTTT. Translating it yields CASSYGQGGQPQHF.

This sequence joins TRBV20-1 and TRBJ2-3, with 13 bases matching TRBD2. The CDR3 has 19 residues. CDR1 DFQATT and CDR2 SNEGSKA come from the germline V gene (reference sequence). The ends lost 0 bases at V and 2 bases at J; junction bases unmatched: 11. CDR3 DNA sequence: TGCAGTGCTAGAGATCGGGGACTAGCGGGGCAAATTCTCACAGATACGCAGTATTTT. It specifies CSARDRGLAGQILTDTQYF.

The V and J genes are TRBV20-1 and TRBJ2-3; tentatively, D is TRBD1 (6 bases). The V end was cut by 3 bases, the J end by 4 bases, with 20 bases between. In germline, CDR1 is DFQATT, CDR2 SNEGSKA (reference sequence). This CDR3 region has 16 residues. The CDR3 sequence is CSARFWRLPGADTQYF. CDR3 DNA: TGCAGTGCTAGGTTTTGGAGACTACCAGGGGCAGATACGCAGTATTTT.

The gene calls are TRBV29-1 and TRBJ2-5; 7 nucleotides match TRBD1. The DNA end is more similar to TRBJ2-7, so the J call may be wrong. Germline CDR1 and CDR2: SQVTM and ANQGSEA. The CDR3 length is 12 residues. CDR3 in DNA: TGCAGCGTGAGGGACAGTGGGTTCGAGCAGTACTTC. It translates to CSVRDSGFEQYF.

This clonotype has only a few counts. This chain joins TRBV18 and TRBJ1-2, with TRBD1 matching 8 bases. J gave up 7 bases and V 4 bases, and 8 bases lay outside the gene matches. The length of the CDR3 is 14 residues. Germline V gene lookup returns CDR1 KGHSH and CDR2 LQKENI. The CDR3 coding sequence is TGTGCCAGCTCACAGGACAGGGTGCTTCGTGGCTACACCTTC. Protein product: CASSQDRVLRGYTF.

This clonotype was observed many times. The genes are TRBV12-3 or TRBV12-4 and TRBJ2-1; 8 bases are shared with TRBD2. Germline trimming cut 6 bases from V and 6 bases from J; bases unmatched to any gene: 13. This CDR3 is 16 amino acids long. This CDR3 is CASRDNRRLAGNEQFF. Written as DNA, the CDR3 is TGTGCCAGCAGAGATAACCGCCGTCTAGCGGGCAATGAGCAGTTCTTC.

This clonotype was counted a few times. V gene TRBV12-3 or TRBV12-4 combines with J gene TRBJ2-7; D uncertain. There are 14 residues in the CDR3. V dropped 6 bases and J dropped 3 bases, with 15 bases sitting between them. CDR3: CASRAGRSHYEQYF. The CDR3 DNA sequence: TGTGCCAGCAGGGCTGGACGGTCGCACTACGAGCAGTACTTC.

This clonotype was found a few times. The J gene is TRBJ2-3, the V gene TRBV20-1; 9 nucleotides match TRBD1. Germline V gene lookup returns CDR1 DFQATT and CDR2 SNEGSKA (reference sequence). This CDR3 comprises 17 residues. V lost 5 bases and J lost 0; bases outside the gene matches: 12. The DNA for the CDR3 is TGCAGTGCTCAGAACCCGAGGGGACAGGGAAGCACAGATACGCAGTATTTT. Encoded protein: CSAQNPRGQGSTDTQYF.

V is TRBV5-6 and J is TRBJ2-1; tentatively, D is TRBD2 (5 bases). The CDR3 is made up of 15 amino acids. V lost 5 bases, J lost 2 bases, and 14 bases lay in between. From germline, CDR1 is SGHDT and CDR2 YYEEEE. The CDR3: CASSRDPTTYNEQFF. The CDR3 nucleotides are TGTGCCAGCAGTCGTGACCCGACTACCTACAATGAGCAGTTCTTC. The variable domain in full, completed from reference TRBV5-6 and TRBJ2-1, reads DAGVTQSPTHLIKTRGQQVTLRCSPKSGHDTVSWYQQALGQGPQFIFQYYEEEERQRGNFPDRFSGHQFPNYSSELNVNALLLGDSALYLCASSRDPTTYNEQFFGPGTRLTVL.

The V gene is TRBV6-6, the J gene TRBJ2-7, with TRBD2 matching 8 bases. V shed 6 bases and J 3 bases; nucleotides not matched to a gene: 13. The CDR3 has 16 amino acids. CDR1 MNHNY and CDR2 SVGAGI come from the germline V gene (reference sequence). The CDR3 DNA follows: TGTGCCAGCAGGACCGGACGGGAGGGCCCCCACTACGAGCAGTACTTC. Translating gives CASRTGREGPHYEQYF.

The chain has TRBV20-1 and TRBJ2-6; perhaps TRBD2 as D (7 bases). V was trimmed by 4 bases and J by 2 bases, leaving 15 bases between them. The CDR3 is made up of 16 amino acids. CDR1 and CDR2 from the germline V gene are DFQATT and SNEGSKA (reference sequence). The CDR3 protein is CSAILRRGPGANVLTF. CDR3 sequence (DNA): TGCAGTGCTATCTTGCGGCGGGGGCCTGGGGCCAACGTCCTGACTTTC.

CDR3 DNA sequence: TGTGCCAGCAGTCGGGAGGGGGGCTCCTATAATTCACCCCTCCACTTT. It is translated as CASSREGGSYNSPLHF. This chain connects TRBV6-5 to TRBJ1-6; TRBD1 might be the D (6 bases). The CDR3 spans 16 residues. V was clipped by 5 bases and J by 0 bases, with 11 bases between them. Germline values: CDR1 MNHEY, CDR2 SVGAGI.

The CDR3 is CSARRVAGQTNNEQFF. In DNA, the CDR3 is TGCAGTGCAAGAAGGGTGGCGGGACAGACAAACAATGAGCAGTTCTTC. V is TRBV20-1 and J is TRBJ2-1; perhaps TRBD1 as D (7 bases). CDR1 and CDR2 from the germline V gene are DFQATT and SNEGSKA (reference sequence). This CDR3 spans 16 amino acids. Trimming took off 6 bases at V and 5 bases at J, with 23 bases between the two ends.

A few counts support this clonotype. The V and J genes are TRBV21-1 and TRBJ2-6. TRBV21-1 is termed a pseudogene. CDR3 size: 16 residues. CDR3 nucleotides: TGTGCCAGCAGCAAGAGGAAATCTTCTGGGGCCAACGTCCTGACTTTC. This encodes CASSKRKSSGANVLTF.

J is TRBJ2-4 and V is TRBV7-9, with D unclear. The J call may be incorrect, as the DNA end agrees better with TRBJ2-7. Germline-derived CDR1 and CDR2 are SEHNR and FQNEAQ (reference sequence). The CDR3 has 15 amino acids. The chain's CDR3 is CASSFRGSRFYEQYF. The CDR3 DNA sequence: TGTGCCAGCAGCTTTAGAGGTAGCAGGTTCTACGAGCAGTACTTC.

This clonotype was detected only a few times. The V and J genes are TRBV12-3 or TRBV12-4 and TRBJ2-6, with unresolved D. CDR3 length equals 16 residues. V shed 3 bases and J shed 7 bases, with 16 bases lying between them. In nucleotides, the CDR3 is TGTGCCAGCAGTTTGAATGGGCGACTGGGTGCCAACGTCCTGACTTTC. This encodes CASSLNGRLGANVLTF.

This rearrangement joins TRBV20-1 to TRBJ1-5; D possibly corresponds to TRBD1 (5 bases). The CDR3 loop spans 17 amino acids. Germline V gives CDR1 DFQATT, CDR2 SNEGSKA (reference sequence). Trimming left V 5 bases short and J 0 bases short, with 20 bases between. The CDR3 spells CSAWVSGRGVSNQPQHF. Written as DNA, the CDR3 is TGCAGTGCTTGGGTTTCAGGGAGGGGTGTTAGCAATCAGCCCCAGCATTTT.

This clonotype has more than one count but fewer than ten. This rearrangement joins TRBV6-2 or TRBV6-3 to TRBJ2-3, with D maybe TRBD2 (6 bases). V dropped 7 bases and J dropped 0 bases, with 17 bases sitting between them. This CDR3 spans 16 amino acids. The V gene's germline CDR1 is MNHEY and CDR2 SVGEGT. CDR3 amino acids: CASTPVGTLSTDTQYF. The CDR3 DNA follows: TGTGCCAGCACCCCGGTAGGGACTCTCAGCACAGATACGCAGTATTTT.

The V and J genes are TRBV20-1 and TRBJ2-4, with D perhaps matching TRBD1 or TRBD2 (5 bases each). Between the trimmed V and J ends, which lost 0 bases and 0 bases, there was a span of 12 bases. The CDR3 consists of 16 residues. Germline CDR1 and CDR2: DFQATT and SNEGSKA (reference sequence). This CDR3 reads CSARDRGRLAKNIQYF. The CDR3 DNA reads TGCAGTGCTAGAGATCGGGGCAGACTAGCCAAAAACATTCAGTACTTC.

The CDR3 is CASSLKTGGVYNEQFF. CDR3 DNA sequence: TGTGCCAGCAGCCTAAAGACAGGGGGCGTATACAATGAGCAGTTCTTC. The rearrangement uses TRBV6-2 or TRBV6-3 and TRBJ2-1; TRBD1 aligns across 10 bases. This CDR3 region has 16 residues. Germline V gene lookup returns CDR1 MNHEY and CDR2 SVGEGT. The J segment lost 4 bases and the V segment lost 6 bases, leaving 9 bases of the junction unmatched.

This clonotype was counted only a few times. The chain employs TRBV6-1 and TRBJ2-3; 14 nucleotides agree with TRBD2. V was pared by 4 bases and J by 3 bases, with 3 bases of the junction left unmatched. The germline V gene encodes CDR1 MNHNS and CDR2 SASEGT. CDR3 length: 16 residues. In DNA form, the CDR3 reads TGTGCCAGCAGTGGGACTAGCGGGAGGCTAACAGATACGCAGTATTTT. It translates to CASSGTSGRLTDTQYF.

The V call is TRBV7-2, the J call TRBJ1-2; D is undetermined. Germline lookup yields CDR1 SGHTA and CDR2 FQGNSA. The CDR3 covers 13 residues. V lost 7 bases, J lost 8 bases, and 17 bases lay in between. CDR3 bases: TGTGCCAGCACCCCCCTGTTTGGAAACGGCTACACCTTC. Residues: CASTPLFGNGYTF.

This clonotype was seen only a few times. The chain carries TRBV5-1 and TRBJ2-7, with a possible D match to TRBD1 (6 bases). The CDR3 contains 14 residues. V shed 2 bases and J shed 7 bases, with 16 bases lying between them. The germline CDR1 and CDR2 sequences are SGHRS and YFSETQ. CDR3 residues: CASSFGQGNNEQYF. CDR3 bases: TGCGCCAGCAGCTTCGGGCAGGGGAACAATGAGCAGTACTTC.

The chain is built from TRBV7-2 and TRBJ2-4, with 7 bases identical to TRBD1. J was trimmed by 15 bases and V by 8 bases; bases with no gene match: 10. Germline CDR1 and CDR2: SGHTA and FQGNSA. The CDR3 consists of 11 residues. The CDR3 region has the DNA TGTGCCAGCGGAGACAGGGCTGAGCGGTACTTC. Its protein is CASGDRAERYF.

The chain carries TRBV4-1 and TRBJ2-1; 8 bases fit TRBD2. CDR1 MGHRA and CDR2 YSYEKL come from the germline V gene. This CDR3 region has 16 residues. Trimming cost V 4 bases and J 8 bases; bases outside gene matches: 13. CDR3 bases: TGCGCCAGCAGCCGCCTCACGAGCGGGAGTGGCGATGAGCAGTTCTTC. It codes for CASSRLTSGSGDEQFF.

Many counts were recorded for this clonotype. The chain couples TRBV4-3 to TRBJ1-4, with 7 nucleotides matching TRBD1. The germline CDR1 and CDR2 sequences are LGHNA and YSLEER. This CDR3 comprises 14 residues. Trimming took 3 bases from V and 8 from J; bases not matched to a gene: 6. DNA for the CDR3: TGCGCCAGCAGCCAGCACAGGGGAGGAGAAAAACTGTTTTTT. Translated, it gives CASSQHRGGEKLFF.